Below are 18 T cell receptor beta chains sequenced from a single sample in a study of Ad26.COV2.S vaccination and SARS-CoV-2 variants. Some clones are missing from TCRdb's copy, which holds only in-frame ones; the method was immunoSEQ multiplex PCR. The table includes roughly 460,000 clones, about 89% detected once. Treatment of the sample: 19 received Ad26.COV2.S at low or high dose, single or two shots; about 5 received placebo; per-sample allocation not given. Collection of samples fell on day 63 after the first vaccine or placebo injection. The sample in question was peripheral blood, obtained in a trial of Ad26.COV2.S vaccine versus placebo. The receptors were sampled from a person between 18 and 65 years old who received the Ad26.COV2.S COVID-19 vaccine or a placebo.

This chain uses TRBV5-1 with TRBJ2-3; D unclear. The V end lost 3 bases, the J end lost 0 bases, and 8 bases lay between the germline ends. This CDR3 has 14 amino acids. The germline V gene has CDR1 SGHRS and CDR2 YFSETQ. CDR3 loop: CASSSGASTDTQYF. The CDR3 bases are TGCGCCAGCAGCTCCGGTGCTAGCACAGATACGCAGTATTTT.

The CDR3 DNA sequence: TGTGCCACGACGGGGGCGTTGGGCTACACCTTC. This encodes CATTGALGYTF. The V gene is TRBV6-5, the J gene TRBJ1-2; D may be TRBD1 (6 bases). V gave up 10 bases and J gave up 8 bases, with 14 bases separating them. The germline CDR1 and CDR2 sequences are MNHEY and SVGAGI. The CDR3 spans 11 residues.

V is TRBV6-5 and J is TRBJ1-3; D gene ambiguous. Trimming removed 6 bases from V and 4 bases from J, with 10 bases in between. Germline-derived CDR1 and CDR2 are MNHEY and SVGAGI. The CDR3 has 13 amino acids. The CDR3 region is CASRKDKGNTIYF. CDR3 nucleotides: TGTGCCAGCAGGAAAGACAAGGGAAACACCATATATTTT.

CDR3 in amino acids: CASSLAPRGRGGELFF. The CDR3, as DNA: TGTGCCAGCAGCTTAGCCCCCAGGGGGCGGGGCGGGGAGCTGTTTTTT. The chain joins TRBV7-9 to TRBJ2-2, with TRBD1 identical over 8 bases. V shed 0 bases, J shed 7 bases, and the junction held 7 bases outside the gene matches. This CDR3 contains 16 residues. CDR1 and CDR2 from the germline V gene are SEHNR and FQNEAQ (reference sequence). The whole variable domain, filled in from reference TRBV7-9 and TRBJ2-2, reads DTGVSQNPRHKITKRGQNVTFRCDPISEHNRLYWYRQTLGQGPEFLTYFQNEAQLEKSRLLSDRFSAERPKGSFSTLEIQRTEQGDSAMYLCASSLAPRGRGGELFFGEGSRLTVL.

CDR3: CASSLALEGALYGYTF. The CDR3 DNA sequence: TGTGCCAGCAGTTTGGCGCTCGAGGGGGCGCTTTATGGCTACACCTTC. The chain is built from TRBV28 and TRBJ1-2, with 7 nucleotides matching TRBD1. CDR3 length: 16 amino acids. Trimming cost V 3 bases and J 5 bases; bases outside gene matches: 12. Germline V gives CDR1 MDHEN, CDR2 SYDVKM.

The rearrangement uses TRBV7-9 and TRBJ2-4; weak D call: TRBD2 (5 bases). The CDR3 loop spans 15 amino acids. Trimming took off 4 bases at V and 0 bases at J, with 10 bases between the two ends. Germline V gene lookup returns CDR1 SEHNR and CDR2 FQNEAQ (reference sequence). In DNA form, the CDR3 reads TGTGCCAGCAGCTCCGGGGAACTAGCCAAAAACATTCAGTACTTC. Translation: CASSSGELAKNIQYF.

The chain is built from TRBV11-2 and TRBJ2-3; D might be TRBD1 (6 bases). V was cut by 5 bases and J by 0 bases, with 15 bases left in between. This CDR3 is 16 amino acids long. CDR1 SGHAT and CDR2 FQNNGV come from the germline V gene. CDR3 sequence reads: CASSPRQAPSTDTQYF. The CDR3 nucleotides are TGTGCCAGCAGCCCAAGACAGGCCCCTAGCACAGATACGCAGTATTTT.

V is TRBV9 and J is TRBJ2-2; unclear D gene. V shed 0 bases and J shed 2 bases, with 14 bases lying between them. The CDR3 loop spans 17 amino acids. From germline, CDR1 is SGDLS and CDR2 YYNGEE. CDR3 DNA sequence: TGTGCCAGCAGCGTAGGAGGCTCCTCGAGAAACACCGGGGAGCTGTTTTTT. It translates to CASSVGGSSRNTGELFF.

This chain links TRBV4-3 with TRBJ1-6; no clear D. The CDR3 extends over 16 amino acids. Trimming shortened V by 4 bases and J by 0 bases, and 10 bases separated the two germline ends. Germline CDR1 LGHNA, CDR2 YSLEER. CDR3 nucleotide sequence: TGCGCCAGCAGCCCAACAGTGAGCTCCTATAATTCACCCCTCCACTTT. This translates into CASSPTVSSYNSPLHF.

This chain uses TRBV7-9 with TRBJ1-2; tentatively, D is TRBD1 (5 bases). The germline CDR1 and CDR2 sequences are SEHNR and FQNEAQ (reference sequence). The CDR3 loop spans 13 amino acids. The V and J ends lost 6 bases and 4 bases respectively, with 12 bases between them. CDR3 region: CASSVGEGYGYTF. CDR3 nucleotide sequence: TGTGCCAGCAGTGTGGGGGAAGGCTATGGCTACACCTTC.

This rearrangement joins TRBV4-2 to TRBJ1-1; no clear D. The germline V gene has CDR1 LGHNA and CDR2 YNFKEQ. The CDR3 sequence is 13 residues long. V gave up 5 bases and J gave up 7 bases, with 14 bases separating them. CDR3 in DNA: TGTGCCAGCAGCTCCCCGCATGCCGGTGAAGCTTTCTTT. It codes for CASSSPHAGEAFF.

CDR3 DNA sequence: TGTGCCAGCACCAGGACAGGGTCTGGGGCCAACGTCCTGACTTTC. It yields the protein CASTRTGSGANVLTF. This chain uses TRBV5-8 with TRBJ2-6; TRBD1 aligns across 8 bases. The CDR3 is 15 residues long. J gave up 1 base and V 6 bases, and 3 bases lay outside the gene matches. Germline values: CDR1 SGHTS, CDR2 YDEGEE.

This chain uses TRBV28 with TRBJ1-2, with 7 bases lining up with TRBD1. This CDR3 region has 13 residues. V gave up 7 bases and J gave up 6 bases; unmatched junction bases: 8. Germline V lookup: CDR1 MDHEN, CDR2 SYDVKM. The CDR3 DNA follows: TGTGCCAGCATCACCTCAACAGGGGATGGCTACACCTTC. It translates to CASITSTGDGYTF.

This chain joins TRBV18 and TRBJ1-1; TRBD1 is a possible D gene (5 bases). Between the trimmed V and J ends, which lost 2 bases and 1 base, there was a span of 11 bases. From germline, CDR1 is KGHSH and CDR2 LQKENI. The CDR3 extends over 15 amino acids. CDR3 amino acids: CASSPRDVENTEAFF. The CDR3 coding sequence is TGTGCCAGCTCACCAAGGGACGTTGAGAACACTGAAGCTTTCTTT.

The CDR3, as DNA: TGCGCCAGCAGCCGGGGCGGGACAGGAACCTACGAGCAGTACTTC. It is translated as CASSRGGTGTYEQYF. The chain combines TRBV5-1 with TRBJ2-7, with TRBD1 identical over 8 bases. The CDR3 is 15 amino acids. V shed 4 bases and J 2 bases; nucleotides not matched to a gene: 8. Germline values: CDR1 SGHRS, CDR2 YFSETQ. The full variable domain, rest sourced from reference TRBV5-1 and TRBJ2-7, is KAGVTQTPRYLIKTRGQQVTLSCSPISGHRSVSWYQQTPGQGLQFLFEYFSETQRNKGNFPGRFSGRQFSNSRSEMNVSTLELGDSALYLCASSRGGTGTYEQYFGPGTRLTVT.

This sequence joins TRBV21-1 and TRBJ2-7; TRBD1 is taken as the D call from the table, unchecked against the DNA. TRBV21-1 has pseudogene status. The CDR3 is made up of 16 amino acids. The CDR3 region is CASSMGRDRTTYEQYF. In nucleotides, the CDR3 is TGTGCCAGCAGCATGGGCCGGGACAGGACAACCTACGAGCAGTACTTC.

The chain employs TRBV9 and TRBJ1-6; 8 bases align to TRBD1. Germline assignment: CDR1 SGDLS and CDR2 YYNGEE. V was clipped by 2 bases and J by 7 bases; unmatched bases: 5. The CDR3 length is 15 residues. The CDR3 reads CASSVLGQVNSPLHF. The CDR3, as DNA: TGTGCCAGCAGCGTCTTGGGACAGGTGAATTCACCCCTCCACTTT. Filled out from reference TRBV9 and TRBJ1-6, the complete variable domain reads DSGVTQTPKHLITATGQRVTLRCSPRSGDLSVYWYQQSLDQGLQFLIQYYNGEERAKGNILERFSAQQFPDLHSELNLSSLELGDSALYFCASSVLGQVNSPLHFGNGTRLTVT.

V usage is TRBV3-1 (or the pseudogene TRBV3-2) and J usage is TRBJ2-5; TRBD2 agrees at 9 bases. The CDR3 consists of 17 residues. Germline trimming cut 1 base from V and 3 bases from J; bases unmatched to any gene: 9. Looked up from germline, CDR1 is LGHDT and CDR2 is YNNKEL (reference sequence). The CDR3 region has the DNA TGTGCCAGCAGCCAAGGGTTTGGGACTAGCAGGGAAGAGACCCAGTACTTC. This sequence encodes CASSQGFGTSREETQYF.